The T cell receptor (beta chain) described here comes from a study of graft-versus-host responses after intestinal transplantation. Overall study: The recipients all started with anti-thymocyte globulin induction and then took tacrolimus and steroids for around three years.

Study-level points and caveats: Early post-transplant falls in HvG clones accompanied the peak levels of circulating GvH clones. In patients with graft-donor T cell macrochimerism, allograft graft-versus-host to host-versus-graft clonal ratios were high. Recipient marrow showed GvH clones, some seen first in ileum or blood.

As for this clone: Antigen: not known.

Assay used: immunoSEQ multiplex PCR; TCRdb lists only in-frame clones, some missing. The sample yields some 110,000 clones, 90% seen once. This clonotype was sampled from a human donor who received an intestinal transplant. This specimen consisted of unstimulated CD4+ T cells sorted from spleen or lymph node cells, obtained before intestinal transplant.

CDR3 protein: CASSLGVAGNEQFF. DNA for the CDR3: TGTGCCAGCAGCTTAGGGGTAGCGGGCAATGAGCAGTTCTTC. The J gene is TRBJ2-1, the V gene TRBV7-2; 7 bases are shared with TRBD2. Per germline, CDR1 SGHTA and CDR2 FQGNSA. The CDR3 spans 14 residues. Germline trimming cut 1 base from V and 6 bases from J; bases unmatched to any gene: 3.